This T cell receptor beta chain was recovered during a study of long-term antiretroviral therapy in people with HIV. Study-wide findings and caveats: Unavailable data included ART adherence, viral resistance and therapy changes (switches in treatment).

Assay version v3.0 of immunoSEQ was used, and it was run at survey level. The assay was immunoSEQ multiplex PCR, and TCRdb's table has in-frame clones only and misses some. Counted here are under 30,000 clones, 90% to 95% occurring once; the ten biggest clones make up 7.5% to 9%. Note on this clone: Its antigen is unknown.

This TCR came from a man aged 30-40 years with HIV. Source: unsorted PBMCs, taken around 6 years after starting antiretroviral therapy.

DNA of the CDR3: TGTGCCAGCATGGGGGGGAAATGGAATGAGCAGTTCTTC. Its translation: CASMGGKWNEQFF. V and J are TRBV6-5 and TRBJ2-1; TRBD2 aligns across 7 bases. Germline CDR1 MNHEY, CDR2 SVGAGI. The V gene end was trimmed by 7 bases and the J gene end by 7 bases; junction bases not matched to a gene: 7. The CDR3 has 13 amino acids.